Following are 14 T cell receptor beta chains from one sample sequenced in a study of blood T cell repertoires in COVID-19. Only in-frame clones appear in the TCRdb table, and some are missing; sequencing was by immunoSEQ multiplex PCR. This table has tens of thousands of clones, 60% to 80% appearing once. The specimen was peripheral blood. These receptors were taken from a woman aged 70 to 79 with active or convalescent COVID-19.

The V and J genes are TRBV6-6 and TRBJ2-2, with 13 bases fitting TRBD2. Germline CDR1 is MNHNY and CDR2 is SVGAGI (reference sequence). The length of the CDR3 is 18 residues. V was pared by 5 bases and J by 6 bases, with 12 bases of the junction left unmatched. CDR3 residues: CASSLRLAGGPGPGELFF. Written as DNA, the CDR3 is TGTGCCAGCAGTCTTAGACTAGCGGGGGGTCCGGGGCCCGGGGAGCTGTTTTTT.

The rearrangement uses TRBV30 and TRBJ2-7, with 13 nucleotides matching TRBD2. The CDR3 is 16 residues long. Per the germline V gene, CDR1 is GTSNPN and CDR2 is SVGIG (reference sequence). V trimming: 2 bases; J trimming: 2 bases; junction bases outside the gene matches: 6. The DNA of the CDR3 is TGTGCCTGGAGTCCTCGGACTAGCGGGGGTACCTACGAGCAGTACTTC. As protein: CAWSPRTSGGTYEQYF. Full variable domain (outside the CDR3, taken from reference TRBV30 and TRBJ2-7): SQTIHQWPATLVQPVGSPLSLECTVEGTSNPNLYWYRQAAGRGLQLLFYSVGIGQISSEVPQNLSASRPQDRQFILSSKKLLLSDSGFYLCAWSPRTSGGTYEQYFGPGTRLTVT.

This chain joins TRBV7-8 and TRBJ2-1, with TRBD2 matching 12 bases. Germline CDR1 is SGHVS and CDR2 is FQNEAQ. With 8 bases clipped from V and 5 bases from J, the junction kept 7 bases outside the gene matches. The length of the CDR3 is 15 residues. CDR3 amino acids: CASGASGGADNEQFF. CDR3 in DNA: TGTGCCAGCGGGGCTAGCGGGGGGGCGGACAATGAGCAGTTCTTC.

The chain links TRBV7-8 to TRBJ2-1, with 7 bases matching TRBD1. The CDR3 is made up of 15 amino acids. Trimming cost V 5 bases and J 6 bases; bases outside gene matches: 10. The germline V gene encodes CDR1 SGHVS and CDR2 FQNEAQ. The CDR3, as DNA: TGTGCCAGCAGCCCCCAACGGGGACAGCTCAATGAGCAGTTCTTC. It encodes CASSPQRGQLNEQFF.

The rearrangement links TRBV11-1 to TRBJ1-2, with a tentative D call TRBD1 (5 bases). Deletions cut 2 bases from V and 2 bases from J, with 6 bases between. Germline lookup yields CDR1 SGHAT and CDR2 FQDESV (reference sequence). The CDR3 loop spans 13 amino acids. The CDR3 protein is CASSLRQNYGYTF. Written as DNA, the CDR3 is TGTGCCAGCAGCTTAAGACAGAACTATGGCTACACCTTC.

This clone was counted once. The J gene is TRBJ2-5, the V gene TRBV9; 16 positions match TRBD2. Per germline, CDR1 SGDLS and CDR2 YYNGEE. This CDR3 is built from 17 residues. The V and J ends lost 4 bases and 0 bases, in that order; junction bases with no gene match: 3. The CDR3 loop is CASSKGLAGGYQETQYF. The CDR3 DNA is TGTGCCAGCAGCAAGGGACTAGCGGGGGGGTACCAAGAGACCCAGTACTTC.

This clone appeared a few times. The chain is built from TRBV7-9 and TRBJ1-2; 7 positions agree with TRBD1. The V gene's germline CDR1 is SEHNR and CDR2 FQNEAQ (reference sequence). CDR3 length: 14 residues. The V segment lost 5 bases and the J segment 2 bases; nucleotides outside the gene matches: 5. CDR3 loop: CASSPRTGNYGYTF. The CDR3 region has the DNA TGTGCCAGCAGCCCGCGGACAGGAAACTATGGCTACACCTTC.

This chain joins TRBV4-3 and TRBJ2-1, with 10 nucleotides matching TRBD2. The CDR3 sequence is 13 residues long. CDR1 and CDR2 from the germline V gene are LGHNA and YSLEER. Losses at the gene ends were 1 base for V and 15 bases for J; bases not matched to a gene: 6. This CDR3 is CASSQGLAGVVFF. In DNA, the CDR3 is TGCGCCAGCAGCCAAGGGCTAGCGGGAGTTGTGTTCTTC.

The genes are TRBV5-4 and TRBJ1-6; a weak D match, TRBD1 (5 bases). The germline gives CDR1 SGHNT, CDR2 YYREEE (reference sequence). Trimming removed 1 base from V and 7 bases from J, with 9 bases in between. This CDR3 contains 14 residues. The CDR3 nucleotides read TGTGCCAGCAGCTTGTTTGGGGGGAATTCACCCCTCCACTTT. It is translated as CASSLFGGNSPLHF.

V gene TRBV2 combines with J gene TRBJ2-7; 9 nucleotides agree with TRBD1. J lost 6 bases, V lost 2 bases, and 5 bases had no gene match. The CDR3 totals 14 residues. Germline V lookup: CDR1 SNHLY, CDR2 FYNNEI. The DNA of the CDR3 is TGTGCCAGCAGTGAACACAGGGGGCGGGTCGAGCAGTACTTC. Protein sequence: CASSEHRGRVEQYF.

This sequence joins TRBV5-1 and TRBJ2-1; 10 positions match TRBD1. The CDR3 covers 14 residues. With V trimmed by 4 bases and J by 10 bases, 8 bases remained unmatched. Looked up from germline, CDR1 is SGHRS and CDR2 is YFSETQ. The CDR3 loop is CASSQGQGPGEQFF. The CDR3 nucleotides read TGCGCCAGCAGCCAGGGACAGGGGCCCGGGGAGCAGTTCTTC.

This sequence joins TRBV2 and TRBJ1-2; the D gene is possibly TRBD1 (6 bases). In germline, CDR1 is SNHLY, CDR2 FYNNEI. This CDR3 spans 15 amino acids. The V end was cut by 6 bases, the J end by 8 bases, with 22 bases between. The CDR3 sequence: CASRKEQGVSGGYTF. In nucleotides, the CDR3 is TGTGCCAGCAGGAAAGAACAGGGTGTGTCAGGGGGCTACACCTTC. Together with reference TRBV2 and TRBJ1-2, the CDR3 gives the full variable domain: EPEVTQTPSHQVTQMGQEVILRCVPISNHLYFYWYRQILGQKVEFLVSFYNNEISEKSEIFDDQFSVERPDGSNFTLKIRSTKLEDSAMYFCASRKEQGVSGGYTFGSGTRLTVV.

This sequence joins TRBV6-6 and TRBJ2-2; 8 bases are shared with TRBD1. This CDR3 contains 13 residues. Germline V gene sequence: CDR1 MNHNY, CDR2 SVGAGI (reference sequence). J gave up 6 bases and V 7 bases, and 4 bases lay outside the gene matches. CDR3 sequence (DNA): TGTGCCAGCATCCTACAGGGGGCCGGGGAGCTGTTTTTT. Translation: CASILQGAGELFF.

This clone was observed a single time. The gene calls are TRBV2 and TRBJ2-7, with D perhaps matching TRBD2 (7 bases). Germline values: CDR1 SNHLY, CDR2 FYNNEI. The CDR3 is 16 amino acids. The germline V and J ends were trimmed by 4 bases and 3 bases, with 19 bases remaining between them. The CDR3 protein is CASSAWGGQRFYEQYF. The CDR3 nucleotides are TGTGCCAGCAGTGCGTGGGGGGGCCAAAGATTCTACGAGCAGTACTTC.